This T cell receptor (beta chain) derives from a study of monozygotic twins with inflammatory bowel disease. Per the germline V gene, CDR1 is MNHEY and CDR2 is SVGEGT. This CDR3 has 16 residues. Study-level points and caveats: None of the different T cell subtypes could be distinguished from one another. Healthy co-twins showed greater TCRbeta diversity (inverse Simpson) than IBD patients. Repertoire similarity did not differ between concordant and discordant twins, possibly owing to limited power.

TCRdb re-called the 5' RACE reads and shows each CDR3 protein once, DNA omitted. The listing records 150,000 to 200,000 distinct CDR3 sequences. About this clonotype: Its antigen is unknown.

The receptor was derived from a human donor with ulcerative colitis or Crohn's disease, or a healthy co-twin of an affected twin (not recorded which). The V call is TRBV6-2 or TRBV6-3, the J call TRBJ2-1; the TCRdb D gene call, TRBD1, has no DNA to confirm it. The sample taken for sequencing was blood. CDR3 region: CASSPLSDGRSGKQFF.